This T cell receptor beta chain appears in the sequencing data of a study of T cells in Graves' hyperthyroidism and ophthalmopathy. Overall study results and limits: The model made its ophthalmopathy prediction, and onset followed a median roughly six months later.

Using RNA transcripts as the source, TCR beta CDR3 regions were amplified. HTBI primers were employed in a first-round RT-PCR of the TCR CDR3. MiXCR, applied by TCRdb to the multiplex PCR reads, yields one record per CDR3 protein. Altogether around 56,000 distinct CDR3 sequences are present, 49% being singletons, with the ten largest covering around 12%. CDR3 length: 13 residues. CDR1 is LNHDA, CDR2 SQIVND, per germline (reference sequence). V shed 7 bases and J shed 6 bases, with 15 bases lying between them. Uncontrolled infection, other autoimmune disease, pregnancy or lactation excluded patients. Regarding this clonotype: The antigen is unknown.

This rearrangement joins TRBV19 to TRBJ1-1; D gene unclear. The sample was blood. The TCR originated in a woman aged 25-40 years with Graves' ophthalmopathy. CDR3 protein: CASTTLARPEAFF. The CDR3 nucleotides read TGTGCCAGTACCACACTGGCAAGGCCTGAAGCTTTCTTT. The full variable domain, in which reference TRBV19 and TRBJ1-1 provide the parts outside the CDR3, is DGGITQSPKYLFRKEGQNVTLSCEQNLNHDAMYWYRQDPGQGLRLIYYSQIVNDFQKGDIAEGYSVSREKKESFPLTVTSAQKNPTAFYLCASTTLARPEAFFGQGTRLTVV.